This TCR beta chain was captured in a study of beta chain features in type 1 diabetes. cDNA synthesis used the whole RNA isolate, giving expressed TCRB sequences. Repertoires were generated with immunoSEQ multiplex PCR, while TCRdb's copy carries only in-frame clones and drops some. Among 400,000 to 500,000 clones listed, about 14% were seen once. The germline V gene encodes CDR1 LNHNV and CDR2 YYDKDF (reference sequence). This CDR3 spans 16 amino acids. V was cut by 1 base and J by 0 bases, with 13 bases left in between. The specimen sequenced was naive CD4+ T cells from blood. The V gene is TRBV15, the J gene TRBJ2-7; tentatively, D is TRBD1 or TRBD2 (7 bases each). This sequence originates from a man aged 30 to 39 in good health. The CDR3 region is CATSRGAGDSSYEQYV. For the CDR3, the DNA is TGTGCCACCAGCAGAGGGGCGGGGGACAGCTCCTACGAGCAGTACGTC.